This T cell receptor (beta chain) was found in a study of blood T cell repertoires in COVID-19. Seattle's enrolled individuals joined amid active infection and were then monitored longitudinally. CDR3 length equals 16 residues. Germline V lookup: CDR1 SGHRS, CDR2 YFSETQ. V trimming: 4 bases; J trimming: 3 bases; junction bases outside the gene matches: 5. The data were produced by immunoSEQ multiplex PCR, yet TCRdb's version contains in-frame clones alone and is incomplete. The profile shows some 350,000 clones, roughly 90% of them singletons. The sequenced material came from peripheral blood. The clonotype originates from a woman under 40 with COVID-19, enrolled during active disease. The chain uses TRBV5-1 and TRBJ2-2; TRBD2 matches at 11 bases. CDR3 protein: CASSATSGGDTGELFF. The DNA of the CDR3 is TGCGCCAGCAGCGCCACTAGCGGGGGTGACACCGGGGAGCTGTTTTTT.